These T cell receptor beta chains were read from a single sample in a study of CD8 T cells in Susac syndrome. Using its own MiXCR run on the immunoSEQ multiplex PCR reads, TCRdb lists one record per CDR3 protein. The sample comprises 200,000 or so distinct CDR3 sequences, roughly 92% of which are singletons, and around 0.15% rests with the top ten. The specimen was CD8+ T cells from PBMCs. Source of these receptors: a human donor with multiple sclerosis. Both conserved end residues are part of each CDR3. D genes are given only for firm matches. Part of the rows lack a size; the others show once, few, many or a class for expanded clones.

abundance: NA
j_gene: TRBJ2-7
len: 13
d_gene: NA
v_gene: TRBV10-2
CDR3aa: CASSEVPEGEQYF
CDR3nt: TGCGCCAGCAGTGAAGTCCCGGAGGGTGAGCAGTACTTC

abundance: NA
j_gene: TRBJ1-1
len: 14
d_gene: NA
v_gene: TRBV4-2
CDR3aa: CASSTKTANTEAFF
CDR3nt: TGTGCCAGCAGCACGAAGACAGCGAACACTGAAGCTTTCTTT

abundance: NA
j_gene: TRBJ2-3
len: 17
d_gene: TRBD2
v_gene: TRBV7-2
CDR3aa: CASSLLPAGGAGYTQYF
CDR3nt: TGTGCCAGCAGCTTACTCCCAGCGGGGGGGGCCGGGTATACGCAGTATTTT

abundance: NA
j_gene: TRBJ2-7
len: 15
d_gene: NA
v_gene: TRBV7-9
CDR3aa: CASSLVEGAPYEQYF
CDR3nt: TGTGCCAGCAGCTTAGTAGAAGGGGCCCCCTACGAGCAGTACTTC

abundance: NA
j_gene: TRBJ1-1
len: 15
d_gene: NA
v_gene: TRBV9
CDR3aa: CASSPSGGEGTEAFF
CDR3nt: TGTGCCAGCAGCCCTTCGGGGGGAGAGGGCACTGAAGCTTTCTTT

abundance: NA
j_gene: TRBJ2-7
len: 15
d_gene: NA
v_gene: TRBV4-3
CDR3aa: CASSQTNPTSSEQYF
CDR3nt: TGCGCCAGCAGCCAAACTAATCCTACCTCCTCCGAGCAGTACTTC

abundance: NA
j_gene: TRBJ2-3
len: 16
d_gene: NA
v_gene: TRBV5-4
CDR3aa: CASSLERDIRTDTQYF
CDR3nt: TGTGCCAGCAGCTTGGAGCGGGACATCCGCACAGATACGCAGTATTTT

abundance: NA
j_gene: TRBJ2-3
len: 12
d_gene: NA
v_gene: TRBV5-1
CDR3aa: CASSWVSDTQYF
CDR3nt: TGCGCCAGCAGCTGGGTTTCAGATACGCAGTATTTT

abundance: NA
j_gene: TRBJ2-2
len: 19
d_gene: NA
v_gene: TRBV11-2
CDR3aa: CASSLFYVEAVPNTGELFF
CDR3nt: TGTGCCAGCAGCTTATTTTACGTTGAGGCGGTACCGAACACCGGGGAGCTGTTTTTT

abundance: once
j_gene: TRBJ1-4
len: 14
d_gene: NA
v_gene: TRBV7-2
CDR3aa: CASSPNPQLEKLFF
CDR3nt: TGTGCCAGCAGCCCTAACCCGCAGCTAGAAAAACTGTTTTTT

abundance: NA
j_gene: TRBJ2-1
len: 14
d_gene: NA
v_gene: TRBV27
CDR3aa: CASSLGVSYNEQFF
CDR3nt: TGTGCCAGCAGTTTGGGAGTCTCGTACAATGAGCAGTTCTTC

abundance: NA
j_gene: TRBJ2-1
len: 16
d_gene: NA
v_gene: TRBV30
CDR3aa: CAWSQGTHHLYNEQFF
CDR3nt: TGTGCCTGGAGCCAGGGGACACACCATCTATACAATGAGCAGTTCTTC

abundance: NA
j_gene: TRBJ1-2
len: 12
d_gene: NA
v_gene: TRBV5-8
CDR3aa: CASSWGVKGYTF
CDR3nt: TGTGCCAGCAGCTGGGGCGTTAAGGGCTACACCTTC

abundance: NA
j_gene: TRBJ2-1
len: 13
d_gene: NA
v_gene: TRBV7-3
CDR3aa: CASSLYLGHEQFF
CDR3nt: TGTGCCAGCAGCTTATATCTCGGGCATGAGCAGTTCTTC

abundance: NA
j_gene: TRBJ1-2
len: 15
d_gene: NA
v_gene: TRBV19
CDR3aa: CASSQFGYDTHGYTF
CDR3nt: TGTGCCAGTAGTCAATTCGGCTATGATACTCATGGCTACACCTTC

abundance: NA
j_gene: TRBJ2-1
len: 14
d_gene: NA
v_gene: TRBV12-3/TRBV12-4
CDR3aa: CASSPVSPDDEQFF
CDR3nt: TGTGCCAGCAGTCCTGTCTCTCCGGACGATGAGCAGTTCTTC

abundance: NA
j_gene: TRBJ1-5
len: 13
d_gene: NA
v_gene: TRBV10-3
CDR3aa: CAISERTDQPQHF
CDR3nt: TGTGCCATCAGTGAGCGGACAGATCAGCCCCAGCATTTT

abundance: NA
j_gene: TRBJ1-6
len: 14
d_gene: NA
v_gene: TRBV19
CDR3aa: CASSLQGSGSPLHF
CDR3nt: TGTGCCAGTAGTCTCCAGGGGTCGGGTTCACCCCTCCACTTT

abundance: NA
j_gene: TRBJ1-2
len: 14
d_gene: NA
v_gene: TRBV19
CDR3aa: CASRAPASGNGYTF
CDR3nt: TGTGCCAGTAGGGCCCCGGCGTCAGGTAATGGCTACACCTTC

abundance: NA
j_gene: TRBJ2-4
len: 15
d_gene: NA
v_gene: TRBV13
CDR3aa: CASSSQIEGKNIQYF
CDR3nt: TGTGCCAGCAGCTCCCAAATAGAGGGCAAAAACATTCAGTACTTC

abundance: once
j_gene: TRBJ1-1
len: 17
d_gene: NA
v_gene: TRBV12-3/TRBV12-4
CDR3aa: CASILLRGGRGNTEAFF
CDR3nt: TGTGCCAGCATCCTCCTACGTGGGGGGCGCGGGAACACTGAAGCTTTCTTT

abundance: NA
j_gene: TRBJ2-7
len: 13
d_gene: NA
v_gene: TRBV4-3
CDR3aa: CASSQEGGNEQYF
CDR3nt: TGCGCCAGCAGCCAAGAAGGGGGGAACGAGCAGTACTTC

abundance: once
j_gene: TRBJ2-7
len: 17
d_gene: TRBD1
v_gene: TRBV20-1
CDR3aa: CSATGTGDSLSSYEQYF
CDR3nt: TGCAGTGCTACCGGGACAGGTGATTCACTTAGCTCCTACGAGCAGTACTTC

abundance: NA
j_gene: TRBJ2-7
len: 13
d_gene: NA
v_gene: TRBV4-1
CDR3aa: CASSQADWGEQYF
CDR3nt: TGCGCCAGCAGCCAAGCTGACTGGGGGGAGCAGTACTTC

abundance: NA
j_gene: TRBJ1-5
len: 18
d_gene: NA
v_gene: TRBV30
CDR3aa: CAWSDRGGNTNSNQPQHF
CDR3nt: TGTGCCTGGAGTGACCGAGGGGGGAACACGAATAGCAATCAGCCCCAGCATTTT

abundance: NA
j_gene: TRBJ1-2
len: 13
d_gene: NA
v_gene: TRBV9
CDR3aa: CASSVADSGSGTF
CDR3nt: TGTGCCAGCAGCGTAGCCGACAGTGGGTCTGGCACCTTC

abundance: NA
j_gene: TRBJ2-4
len: 15
d_gene: NA
v_gene: TRBV13
CDR3aa: CATTRGVRAKNIQYF
CDR3nt: TGTGCCACCACGAGGGGGGTCAGAGCCAAAAACATTCAGTACTTC

abundance: NA
j_gene: TRBJ1-2
len: 14
d_gene: NA
v_gene: TRBV7-9
CDR3aa: CASSLNPANYGYTF
CDR3nt: TGTGCCAGCAGCTTAAATCCCGCGAACTATGGCTACACCTTC

abundance: NA
j_gene: TRBJ1-2
len: 14
d_gene: NA
v_gene: TRBV30
CDR3aa: CAWSELGVGDGYTF
CDR3nt: TGTGCCTGGAGCGAACTGGGAGTGGGAGATGGCTACACCTTC

abundance: few
j_gene: TRBJ2-7
len: 14
d_gene: NA
v_gene: TRBV12-3/TRBV12-4
CDR3aa: CASSLGSGAYEQYF
CDR3nt: TGTGCCAGCAGTTTGGGGTCAGGGGCCTACGAGCAGTACTTC

abundance: NA
j_gene: TRBJ2-7
len: 13
d_gene: NA
v_gene: TRBV15
CDR3aa: CATSRGQLYEQYF
CDR3nt: TGTGCCACCAGCAGAGGACAGTTATACGAGCAGTACTTC

abundance: NA
j_gene: TRBJ2-1
len: 16
d_gene: TRBD2
v_gene: TRBV11-2
CDR3aa: CASSTGLAGGLDEQFF
CDR3nt: TGTGCCAGCAGCACAGGACTAGCGGGGGGGCTAGATGAGCAGTTCTTC